Each of the 8 T cell receptor beta chains below was sequenced from the same sample in a study of blood T cell repertoires in COVID-19. TCRdb's table, derived via immunoSEQ multiplex PCR, lists solely in-frame clones and lacks some. Here the sample spans 150,000 or so clones, roughly 90% being singletons. The source material was PBMCs or T cells enriched from blood (not recorded which). Receptor source: a woman in her twenties or thirties with acute COVID-19.

This chain uses TRBV27 with TRBJ2-7, with D perhaps matching TRBD1 (6 bases). This CDR3 has 14 amino acids. From germline, CDR1 is MNHEY and CDR2 SMNVEV (reference sequence). With 5 bases removed from V and 2 bases from J, the gap between germline ends came to 13 bases. The chain's CDR3 is CASSVQGPTYEQYF. CDR3 sequence (DNA): TGTGCCAGCAGTGTACAGGGTCCCACCTACGAGCAGTACTTC.

The genes are TRBV5-1 and TRBJ2-2, with 8 bases aligning to TRBD2. V shed 2 bases, J shed 4 bases, and the junction held 4 bases outside the gene matches. Germline V lookup: CDR1 SGHRS, CDR2 YFSETQ. This CDR3 has 15 amino acids. CDR3 sequence: CASSLAGAFTGELFF. In DNA form, the CDR3 reads TGCGCCAGCAGCTTAGCGGGGGCCTTCACCGGGGAGCTGTTTTTT.

The V call is TRBV19, the J call TRBJ2-7; weak D call: TRBD2 (5 bases). V was clipped by 0 bases and J by 1 base, with 13 bases between them. The CDR3 has 16 residues. The germline V gene encodes CDR1 LNHDA and CDR2 SQIVND (reference sequence). CDR3 coding DNA: TGTGCCAGTAGTATAGATATTGAGGGAGCGTCCTACGAGCAGTACTTC. Translated, it gives CASSIDIEGASYEQYF.

V usage is TRBV4-1 and J usage is TRBJ1-2; tentative D call: TRBD1 (5 bases). Deletions cut 4 bases from V and 3 bases from J, with 9 bases between. The CDR3 extends over 13 amino acids. Germline CDR1 is MGHRA and CDR2 is YSYEKL. The DNA for the CDR3 is TGCGCCAGCAGCCCGGACACTGACTATGGCTACACCTTC. Amino acids: CASSPDTDYGYTF.

This clone appeared a few times. J is TRBJ1-1 and V is TRBV11-3; D gene unclear. V was cut by 5 bases and J by 1 base, with 11 bases left in between. The CDR3 contains 14 residues. CDR1 and CDR2 (germline): SGHNT, YENEEA. The CDR3 here is CASSLGSGNTEAFF. In DNA, the CDR3 is TGTGCCAGCAGCCTAGGTTCCGGGAACACTGAAGCTTTCTTT.

This rearrangement joins TRBV7-8 to TRBJ2-5; D gene uncertain. Germline CDR1 is SGHVS and CDR2 is FQNEAQ. V shed 5 bases and J shed 1 base, with 8 bases lying between them. The CDR3 has 13 amino acids. CDR3 coding DNA: TGTGCCAGCAGCCGCGCGGCCCAAGAGACCCAGTACTTC. Translating it yields CASSRAAQETQYF. Together with reference TRBV7-8 and TRBJ2-5, the CDR3 gives the full variable domain: GAGVSQSPRYKVAKRGQDVALRCDPISGHVSLFWYQQALGQGPEFLTYFQNEAQLDKSGLPSDRFFAERPEGSVSTLKIQRTQQEDSAVYLCASSRAAQETQYFGPGTRLLVL.

The V call is TRBV4-1, the J call TRBJ2-1, with 7 bases that match TRBD2. The CDR3 loop spans 14 amino acids. With V trimmed by 1 base and J by 6 bases, 3 bases remained unmatched. CDR1 is MGHRA and CDR2 is YSYEKL in the germline V gene. CDR3: CASSQVRLANEQFF. CDR3 bases: TGCGCCAGCAGCCAAGTCAGACTAGCCAATGAGCAGTTCTTC.

V is TRBV28 and J is TRBJ2-1; TRBD1 agrees at 9 bases. This CDR3 has 14 residues. The germline V gene has CDR1 MDHEN and CDR2 SYDVKM. The trim removed 6 bases at V and 6 bases at J, leaving 6 bases unmatched. CDR3 residues: CASSSDRGPNEQFF. The CDR3 nucleotides read TGTGCCAGCAGCTCGGACAGGGGCCCCAATGAGCAGTTCTTC.